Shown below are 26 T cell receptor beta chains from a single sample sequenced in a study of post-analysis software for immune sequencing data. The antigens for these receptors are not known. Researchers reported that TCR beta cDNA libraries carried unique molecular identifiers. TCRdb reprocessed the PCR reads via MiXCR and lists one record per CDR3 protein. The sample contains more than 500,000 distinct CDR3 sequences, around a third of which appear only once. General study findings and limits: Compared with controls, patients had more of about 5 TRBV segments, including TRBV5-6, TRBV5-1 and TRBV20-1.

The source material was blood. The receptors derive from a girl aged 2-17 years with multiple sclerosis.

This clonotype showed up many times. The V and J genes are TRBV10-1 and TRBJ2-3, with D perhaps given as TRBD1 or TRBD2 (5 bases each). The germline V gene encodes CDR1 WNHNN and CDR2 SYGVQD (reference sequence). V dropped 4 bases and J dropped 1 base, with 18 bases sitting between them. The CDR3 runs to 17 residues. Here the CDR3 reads CASSGTGTGHRTDTQYF. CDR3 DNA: TGCGCCAGCAGTGGTACGGGGACCGGCCATCGCACAGATACGCAGTATTTT.

The CDR3 sequence is CASSQVGGGSAVTDTQYF. CDR3 coding DNA: TGTGCCAGCAGCCAAGTTGGCGGGGGCTCGGCCGTCACAGATACGCAGTATTTT. The chain couples TRBV3-1 to TRBJ2-3, with D possibly being TRBD2 (7 bases). With 1 base removed from V and 2 bases from J, the gap between germline ends came to 19 bases. The length of the CDR3 is 18 residues. In germline, CDR1 is LGHDT, CDR2 YNNKEL (reference sequence).

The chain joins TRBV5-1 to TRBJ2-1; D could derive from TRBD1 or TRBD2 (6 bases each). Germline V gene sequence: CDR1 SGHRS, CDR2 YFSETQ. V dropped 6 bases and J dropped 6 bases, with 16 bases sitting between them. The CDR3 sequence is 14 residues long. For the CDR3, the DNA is TGCGCCAGCACGGGGTCACAGGGAGGCAATGAGCAGTTCTTC. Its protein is CASTGSQGGNEQFF. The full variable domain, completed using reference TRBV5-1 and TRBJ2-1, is KAGVTQTPRYLIKTRGQQVTLSCSPISGHRSVSWYQQTPGQGLQFLFEYFSETQRNKGNFPGRFSGRQFSNSRSEMNVSTLELGDSALYLCASTGSQGGNEQFFGPGTRLTVL.

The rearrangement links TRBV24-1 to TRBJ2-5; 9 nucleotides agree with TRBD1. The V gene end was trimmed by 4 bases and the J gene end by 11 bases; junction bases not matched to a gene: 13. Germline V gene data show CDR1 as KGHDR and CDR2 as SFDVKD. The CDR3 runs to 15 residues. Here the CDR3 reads CATSDPGQGSNEQYF. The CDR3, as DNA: TGTGCCACCAGTGACCCGGGACAGGGAAGCAATGAGCAGTACTTC.

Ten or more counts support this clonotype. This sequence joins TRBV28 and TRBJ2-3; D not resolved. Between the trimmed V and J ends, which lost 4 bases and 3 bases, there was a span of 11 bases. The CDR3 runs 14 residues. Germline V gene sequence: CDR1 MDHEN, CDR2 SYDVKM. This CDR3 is CASSSLAMTDTQYF. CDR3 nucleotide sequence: TGTGCCAGCAGTTCCCTCGCCATGACAGATACGCAGTATTTT.

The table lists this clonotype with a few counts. CDR3: CASSLDIYEEQFF. In DNA form, the CDR3 reads TGTGCCAGCAGCCTAGACATTTATGAGGAACAGTTCTTC. The chain has TRBV7-3 and TRBJ2-1; no reliable D call. V gave up 5 bases and J gave up 13 bases, with 18 bases separating them. The germline CDR1 and CDR2 sequences are SGHTA and FQGTGA. There are 13 residues in the CDR3.

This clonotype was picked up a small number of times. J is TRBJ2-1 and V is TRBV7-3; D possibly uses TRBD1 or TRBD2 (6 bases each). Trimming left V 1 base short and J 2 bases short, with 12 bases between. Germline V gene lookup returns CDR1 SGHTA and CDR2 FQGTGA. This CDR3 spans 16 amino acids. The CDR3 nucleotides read TGTGCCAGCAGCTTAATATCCGGGGGCACCTACAATGAGCAGTTCTTC. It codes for CASSLISGGTYNEQFF. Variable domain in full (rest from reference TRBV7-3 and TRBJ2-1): GAGVSQTPSNKVTEKGKYVELRCDPISGHTALYWYRQSLGQGPEFLIYFQGTGAADDSGLPNDRFFAVRPEGSVSTLKIQRTERGDSAVYLCASSLISGGTYNEQFFGPGTRLTVL.

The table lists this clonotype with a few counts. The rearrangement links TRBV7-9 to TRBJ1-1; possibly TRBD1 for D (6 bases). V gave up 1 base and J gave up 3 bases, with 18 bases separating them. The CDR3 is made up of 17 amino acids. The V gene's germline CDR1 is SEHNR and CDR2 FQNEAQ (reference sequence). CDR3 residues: CASSLVGGPRSDTEAFF. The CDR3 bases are TGTGCCAGCAGCTTAGTAGGGGGACCCCGGTCGGACACTGAAGCTTTCTTT. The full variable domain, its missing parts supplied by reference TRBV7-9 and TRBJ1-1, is DTGVSQNPRHKITKRGQNVTFRCDPISEHNRLYWYRQTLGQGPEFLTYFQNEAQLEKSRLLSDRFSAERPKGSFSTLEIQRTEQGDSAMYLCASSLVGGPRSDTEAFFGQGTRLTVV.

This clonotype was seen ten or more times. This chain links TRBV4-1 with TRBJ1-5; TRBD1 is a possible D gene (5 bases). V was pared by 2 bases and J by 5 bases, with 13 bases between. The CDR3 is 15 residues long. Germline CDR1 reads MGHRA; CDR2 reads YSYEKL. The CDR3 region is CASSQTSQGDQPQHF. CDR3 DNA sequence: TGCGCCAGCAGCCAAACTAGTCAGGGAGATCAGCCCCAGCATTTT.

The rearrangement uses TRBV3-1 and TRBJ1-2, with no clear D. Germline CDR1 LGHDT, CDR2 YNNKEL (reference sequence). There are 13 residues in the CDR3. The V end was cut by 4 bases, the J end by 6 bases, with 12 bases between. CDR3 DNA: TGTGCCAGCAGCCGATATGATGACAATGGCTACACCTTC. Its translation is CASSRYDDNGYTF.

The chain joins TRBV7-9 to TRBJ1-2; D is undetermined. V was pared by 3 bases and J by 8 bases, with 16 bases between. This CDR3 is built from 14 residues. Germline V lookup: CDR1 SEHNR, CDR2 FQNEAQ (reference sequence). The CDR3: CASSLVNSVGGYTF. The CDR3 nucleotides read TGTGCCAGCAGCTTGGTCAACTCAGTAGGCGGCTACACCTTC.

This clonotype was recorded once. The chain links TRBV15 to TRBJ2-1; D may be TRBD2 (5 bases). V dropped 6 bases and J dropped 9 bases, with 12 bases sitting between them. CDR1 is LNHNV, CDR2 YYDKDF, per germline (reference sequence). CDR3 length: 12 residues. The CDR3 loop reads CATRAGVGEQFF. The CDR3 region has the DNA TGTGCCACCAGGGCGGGCGTGGGTGAGCAGTTCTTC.

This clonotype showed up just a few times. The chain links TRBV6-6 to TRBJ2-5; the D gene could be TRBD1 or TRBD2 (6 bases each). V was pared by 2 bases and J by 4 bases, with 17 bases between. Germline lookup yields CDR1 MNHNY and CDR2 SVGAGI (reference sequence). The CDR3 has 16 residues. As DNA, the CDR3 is TGTGCCAGCAGTTACCCTTTTGGGGGGCAGCCAGAGACCCAGTACTTC. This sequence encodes CASSYPFGGQPETQYF.

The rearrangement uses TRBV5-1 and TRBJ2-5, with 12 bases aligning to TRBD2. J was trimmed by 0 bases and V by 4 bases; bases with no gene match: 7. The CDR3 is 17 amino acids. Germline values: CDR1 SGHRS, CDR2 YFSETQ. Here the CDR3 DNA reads TGCGCCAGCAGCCCGGGACTAGCGGGCAAGTACCAAGAGACCCAGTACTTC. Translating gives CASSPGLAGKYQETQYF.

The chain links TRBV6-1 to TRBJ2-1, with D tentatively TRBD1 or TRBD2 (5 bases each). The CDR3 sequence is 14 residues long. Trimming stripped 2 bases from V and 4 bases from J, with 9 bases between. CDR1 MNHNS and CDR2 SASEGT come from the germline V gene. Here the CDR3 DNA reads TGTGCCAGCAGTGAATTTGGGGGTTACAATGAGCAGTTCTTC. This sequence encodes CASSEFGGYNEQFF.

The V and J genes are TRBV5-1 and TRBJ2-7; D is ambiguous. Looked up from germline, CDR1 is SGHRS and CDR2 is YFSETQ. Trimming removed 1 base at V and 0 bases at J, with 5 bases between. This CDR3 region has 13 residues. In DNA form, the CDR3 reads TGCGCCAGCAGCTTGACCCCCTCCTACGAGCAGTACTTC. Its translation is CASSLTPSYEQYF.

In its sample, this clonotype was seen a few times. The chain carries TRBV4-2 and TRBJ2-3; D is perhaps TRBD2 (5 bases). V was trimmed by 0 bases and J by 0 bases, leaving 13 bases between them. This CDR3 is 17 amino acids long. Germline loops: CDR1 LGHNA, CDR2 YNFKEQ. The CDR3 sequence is CASSQDLSGESTDTQYF. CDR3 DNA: TGTGCCAGCAGCCAAGATCTCAGCGGAGAAAGCACAGATACGCAGTATTTT.

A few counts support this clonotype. CDR3 sequence (DNA): TGTGCCAGCTCTAACGCGGGGCGCGGTTCACCCCTCCACTTT. Residues: CASSNAGRGSPLHF. The chain carries TRBV18 and TRBJ1-6, with D tentatively TRBD1 (5 bases). Trimming pared 6 bases from V and 9 bases from J, leaving 15 bases between. The germline gives CDR1 KGHSH, CDR2 LQKENI. The CDR3 runs to 14 residues.

Written as DNA, the CDR3 is TGTGCCAGCAGCCTACAGGGGACCCAGCCCCAGCATTTT. It specifies CASSLQGTQPQHF. The J gene is TRBJ1-5, the V gene TRBV27; 7 bases fit TRBD1. The ends lost 6 bases at V and 7 bases at J; junction bases unmatched: 6. Germline V CDR1 and CDR2: MNHEY, SMNVEV (reference sequence). This CDR3 has 13 residues.

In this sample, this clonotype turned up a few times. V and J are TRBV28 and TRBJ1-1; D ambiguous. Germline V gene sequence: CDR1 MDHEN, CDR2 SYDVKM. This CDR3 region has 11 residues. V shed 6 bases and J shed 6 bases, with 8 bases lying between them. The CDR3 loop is CASRRSAEAFF. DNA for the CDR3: TGTGCCAGCAGGAGGTCAGCTGAAGCTTTCTTT.

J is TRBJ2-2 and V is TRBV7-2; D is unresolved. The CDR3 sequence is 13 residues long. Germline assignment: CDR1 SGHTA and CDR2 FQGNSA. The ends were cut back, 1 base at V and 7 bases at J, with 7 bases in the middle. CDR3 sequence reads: CASSLGPGGELFF. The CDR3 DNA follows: TGTGCCAGCAGCTTAGGTCCGGGCGGGGAGCTGTTTTTT.

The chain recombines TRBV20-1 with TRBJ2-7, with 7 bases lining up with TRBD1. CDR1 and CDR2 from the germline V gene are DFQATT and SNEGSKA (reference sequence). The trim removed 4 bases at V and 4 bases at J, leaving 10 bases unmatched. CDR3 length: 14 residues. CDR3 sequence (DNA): TGCAGTGCTATGACATCCGGGACAGTGTACGAGCAGTACTTC. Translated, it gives CSAMTSGTVYEQYF.

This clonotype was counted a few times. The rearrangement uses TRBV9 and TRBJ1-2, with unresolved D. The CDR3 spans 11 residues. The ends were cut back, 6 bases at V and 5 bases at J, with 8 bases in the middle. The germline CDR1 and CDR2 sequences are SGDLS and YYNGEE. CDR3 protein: CASKGTYGYTF. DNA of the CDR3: TGTGCCAGCAAGGGTACTTATGGCTACACCTTC.

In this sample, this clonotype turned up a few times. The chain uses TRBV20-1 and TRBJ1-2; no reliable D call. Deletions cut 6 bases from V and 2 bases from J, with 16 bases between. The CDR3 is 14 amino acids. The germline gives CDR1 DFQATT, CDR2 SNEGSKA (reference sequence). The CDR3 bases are TGCAGTGCGTACCGGGATTCCAGAAACTATGGCTACACCTTC. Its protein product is CSAYRDSRNYGYTF.

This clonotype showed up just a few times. CDR3 loop: CASSQVTSGGAKETQYF. The CDR3 nucleotides are TGTGCCAGCAGCCAAGTGACTAGCGGGGGGGCCAAAGAGACCCAGTACTTC. This sequence joins TRBV4-2 and TRBJ2-5, with 14 positions matching TRBD2. V lost 1 base to trimming and J lost 3 bases; unmatched junction nucleotides: 4. Germline V lookup: CDR1 LGHNA, CDR2 YNFKEQ. CDR3 length: 17 amino acids.

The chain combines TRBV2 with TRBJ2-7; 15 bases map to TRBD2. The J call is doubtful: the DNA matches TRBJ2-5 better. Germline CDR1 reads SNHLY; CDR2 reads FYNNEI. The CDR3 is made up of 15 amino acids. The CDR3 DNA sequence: TGTGCCAGCAGTGGGACTAGCGGGGGGGATGAGACCCAGTACTTC. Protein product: CASSGTSGGDETQYF.